Listed below are T cell receptor beta chains from one sample, sequenced in a study of OX40 agonist ivuxolimab in advanced cancers. The method was immunoSEQ multiplex PCR; TCRdb's version includes in-frame clones alone and lacks a portion of them. The sample has tens of thousands of clones, 85% to 90% seen once; the top ten hold 0.68%. Sample: CD4+ or CD8+ T cells sorted from blood, taken in a trial of the OX40 agonist ivuxolimab. These receptor sequences come from an adult with an advanced solid tumor such as melanoma, head and neck, liver or kidney cancer. Both conserved end residues are trimmed from each CDR3. Each record gives: clone size, J gene, V gene, CDR3 protein. Some rows have no size entry. The others give once, few or many, or a class for an expanded clone.

clone_size: once; j_call: TRBJ2-5; v_call: TRBV5-6; cdr3_aa: ASGALGGAEETQY
clone_size: -; j_call: TRBJ2-7; v_call: TRBV6-1; cdr3_aa: ASHPGTVFYEQY
clone_size: few; j_call: TRBJ1-5; v_call: TRBV6-6; cdr3_aa: ASSRDSNSNQPQH
clone_size: -; j_call: TRBJ2-3; v_call: TRBV5-1; cdr3_aa: ASSDYTDTQY
clone_size: -; j_call: TRBJ2-5; v_call: TRBV7-2; cdr3_aa: ASSFNEGLGETQY
clone_size: once; j_call: TRBJ2-5; v_call: TRBV4-2; cdr3_aa: ASSHGQGGQETQY
clone_size: -; j_call: TRBJ1-1; v_call: TRBV4-1; cdr3_aa: ASSQEMYTEAF
clone_size: few; j_call: TRBJ2-7; v_call: TRBV6-1; cdr3_aa: ASSEQGTATYEQY
clone_size: -; j_call: TRBJ1-1; v_call: TRBV18; cdr3_aa: ASSPLMTPRDTEAF
clone_size: -; j_call: TRBJ1-5; v_call: TRBV10-2; cdr3_aa: ASSRRGSDQPQH
clone_size: many; j_call: TRBJ2-5; v_call: TRBV18; cdr3_aa: ASSPPGAPQETQY
clone_size: -; j_call: TRBJ1-6; v_call: TRBV2; cdr3_aa: ASRGSYNSPLH
clone_size: -; j_call: TRBJ1-2; v_call: TRBV5-4; cdr3_aa: ASSPTGPDYGYT
clone_size: -; j_call: TRBJ1-1; v_call: TRBV7-8; cdr3_aa: ASSGQTANTEAF
clone_size: -; j_call: TRBJ2-2; v_call: TRBV9; cdr3_aa: ASSLPSGGPIGELF
clone_size: -; j_call: TRBJ2-7; v_call: TRBV4-1; cdr3_aa: ASSQPGRDRAYEQY
clone_size: -; j_call: TRBJ1-2; v_call: TRBV7-2; cdr3_aa: ASSSTGGVGYT
clone_size: -; j_call: TRBJ1-2; v_call: TRBV11-1; cdr3_aa: ASSSRAQGNYGYT
clone_size: -; j_call: TRBJ2-2; v_call: TRBV6-5; cdr3_aa: ASSYSVPSIDGELF
clone_size: -; j_call: TRBJ2-7; v_call: TRBV2; cdr3_aa: ASRLQGYEQY
clone_size: -; j_call: TRBJ2-7; v_call: TRBV7-2; cdr3_aa: ASSLGRRDEQY
clone_size: -; j_call: TRBJ1-2; v_call: TRBV15; cdr3_aa: ATGRDPEGSGYGYT
clone_size: -; j_call: TRBJ1-5; v_call: TRBV6-6; cdr3_aa: AILKPDSNQPQH
clone_size: -; j_call: TRBJ1-1; v_call: TRBV6-1; cdr3_aa: ASGRRRGAETEAF
clone_size: -; j_call: TRBJ1-1; v_call: TRBV10-3; cdr3_aa: AITLGGQGTEAF
clone_size: -; j_call: TRBJ2-5; v_call: TRBV7-9; cdr3_aa: ASGFAGQETQY
clone_size: -; j_call: TRBJ1-2; v_call: TRBV4-3; cdr3_aa: ASSQDGPWTGGYGYT
clone_size: -; j_call: TRBJ2-1; v_call: TRBV7-2; cdr3_aa: ASSFSSGGADEQF
clone_size: few; j_call: TRBJ2-1; v_call: TRBV4-3; cdr3_aa: ASSQGGNEQF
clone_size: -; j_call: TRBJ2-2; v_call: TRBV14; cdr3_aa: ASSQDWAGELF
clone_size: -; j_call: TRBJ2-3; v_call: TRBV5-8; cdr3_aa: ASSLYSGGDLGTDTQY
clone_size: -; j_call: TRBJ1-2; v_call: TRBV4-3; cdr3_aa: ASSQGQGYNYGYT
clone_size: -; j_call: TRBJ2-5; v_call: TRBV5-1; cdr3_aa: ASTMGTSGFIQETQY
clone_size: few; j_call: TRBJ2-2; v_call: TRBV7-9; cdr3_aa: ASSLGGTSAVTGELF
clone_size: -; j_call: TRBJ1-1; v_call: TRBV15; cdr3_aa: ATSGKDIPEAF
clone_size: -; j_call: TRBJ1-2; v_call: TRBV10-2; cdr3_aa: ASSDPGRNYGYT
clone_size: few; j_call: TRBJ2-5; v_call: TRBV7-2; cdr3_aa: ASSFSGGWETQY
clone_size: -; j_call: TRBJ2-3; v_call: TRBV5-4; cdr3_aa: ASSSGTGGTDTQY
clone_size: -; j_call: TRBJ1-4; v_call: TRBV5-1; cdr3_aa: ASSLGQADEKLF
clone_size: -; j_call: TRBJ2-2; v_call: TRBV4-1; cdr3_aa: ASSQGNTDTGELF
clone_size: -; j_call: TRBJ1-1; v_call: TRBV18; cdr3_aa: ASSPVEGGGTEAF
clone_size: -; j_call: TRBJ2-7; v_call: TRBV6-1; cdr3_aa: ASSEETGTVEQY